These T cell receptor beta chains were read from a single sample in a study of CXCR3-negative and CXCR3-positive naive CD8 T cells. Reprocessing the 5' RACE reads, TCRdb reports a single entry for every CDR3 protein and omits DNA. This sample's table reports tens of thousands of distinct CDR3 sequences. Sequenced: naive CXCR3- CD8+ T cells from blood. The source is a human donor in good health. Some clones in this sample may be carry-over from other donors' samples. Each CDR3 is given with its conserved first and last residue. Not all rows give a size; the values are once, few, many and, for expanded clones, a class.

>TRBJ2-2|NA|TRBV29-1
CSVTDPGQGNTGELFF
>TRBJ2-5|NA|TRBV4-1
CASSQFARETQYF
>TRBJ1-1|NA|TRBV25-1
CASSESWGTEAFF
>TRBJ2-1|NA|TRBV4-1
CASSRGAANYNEQFF
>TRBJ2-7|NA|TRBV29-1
CSVEDLGEHEQYF
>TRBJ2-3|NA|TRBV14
CASSPPFKDSRQGTDTQYF
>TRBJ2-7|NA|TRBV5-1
CASSNFSGAYEQYF
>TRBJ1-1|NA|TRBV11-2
CASSLGIGTGVNTEAFF
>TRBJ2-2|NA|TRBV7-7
CAPPGTGELFF
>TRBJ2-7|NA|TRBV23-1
CASSQGGRETYEQYF
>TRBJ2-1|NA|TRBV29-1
CSVEVGTPTAYNEQFF
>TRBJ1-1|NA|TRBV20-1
CSAHRGALNTEAFF
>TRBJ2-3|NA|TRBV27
CASSLQDTDTQYF
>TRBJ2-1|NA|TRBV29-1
CSLRTDYNEQFF
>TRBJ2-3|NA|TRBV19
CASSNSGGPADTQYF
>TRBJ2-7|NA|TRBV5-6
CASSWDRSEQYF
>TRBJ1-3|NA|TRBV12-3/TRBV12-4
CASSHDSSGNTIYF
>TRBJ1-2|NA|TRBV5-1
CASSLVGAGAGYTF
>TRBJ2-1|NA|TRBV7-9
CASSWANEQFF
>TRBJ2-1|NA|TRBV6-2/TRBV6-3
CASSPLTSGRDRQFF
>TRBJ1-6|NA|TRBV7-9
CASRPTSDNSPLHF
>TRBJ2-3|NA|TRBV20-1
CSARGPGAGGDTQYF
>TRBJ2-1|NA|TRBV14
CASSQGLAGGGEQFF
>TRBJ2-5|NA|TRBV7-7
CASSFKAQETQYF
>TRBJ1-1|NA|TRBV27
CAVGHPGGNTEAFF
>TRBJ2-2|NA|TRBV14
CASSPPFPNTGELFF
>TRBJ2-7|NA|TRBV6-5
CASSLGGPNYEQYF
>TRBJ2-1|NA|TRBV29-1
CSVDDRGRGNNEQFF
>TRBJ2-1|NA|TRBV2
CASRETGNNEQFF
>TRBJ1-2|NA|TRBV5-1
CASVLNGDGYTF
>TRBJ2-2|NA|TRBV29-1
CSVEDPFLPNTGELFF
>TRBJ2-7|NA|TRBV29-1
CSVDGQGAYEQYF
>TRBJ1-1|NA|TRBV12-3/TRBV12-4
CASSFQLNTEAFF
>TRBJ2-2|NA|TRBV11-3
CASSLYRDNTGELFF
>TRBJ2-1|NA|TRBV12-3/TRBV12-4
CASSPRTRGLDEQFF
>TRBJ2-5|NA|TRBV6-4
CASSDGDRGTQYF
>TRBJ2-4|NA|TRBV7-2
CASSSPGQPQNIQYF
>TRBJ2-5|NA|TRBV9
CASSGYQETQYF
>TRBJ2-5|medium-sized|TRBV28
CASTPPRGTQYF